What follows are 2 T cell receptor beta chains derived from one specimen sequenced in a study of blood T cells in healthy people across ages. The authors ran a second PCR of about 6 to 11 cycles using a sample-barcoded 5' primer and a J-beta primer mix. Using its own MiXCR run on the 5' RACE reads, TCRdb lists one record per CDR3 protein. This table has hundreds of thousands of distinct CDR3 sequences, 32% appearing once. Sequenced sample: blood. Receptors were obtained from a woman older than 75 in good health.

On this clonotype itself: A much larger clone lies a single base off, so this may be a read error. The chain uses TRBV5-1 and TRBJ2-5, with D possibly TRBD2 on 6 matching bases. This CDR3 has 14 residues. V gave up 8 bases and J gave up 11 bases, with 25 bases separating them. Per germline, CDR1 SGHRS and CDR2 YFSETQ. The CDR3 spells CASSPGLPGNEQYF. The DNA of the CDR3 is TGCGCCAGTTCCCCGGGACTCCCAGGCAATGAGCAGTACTTC.

This clonotype has ten or more counts. The gene calls are TRBV7-9 and TRBJ2-2; D remains ambiguous. V lost 1 base and J lost 7, with 10 bases in between. From germline, CDR1 is SEHNR and CDR2 FQNEAQ (reference sequence). The CDR3 contains 14 residues. CDR3 nucleotide sequence: TGTGCCAGCAGCTTAGTCCTGGGCGTCGGGGAGCTGTTTTTT. This encodes CASSLVLGVGELFF.